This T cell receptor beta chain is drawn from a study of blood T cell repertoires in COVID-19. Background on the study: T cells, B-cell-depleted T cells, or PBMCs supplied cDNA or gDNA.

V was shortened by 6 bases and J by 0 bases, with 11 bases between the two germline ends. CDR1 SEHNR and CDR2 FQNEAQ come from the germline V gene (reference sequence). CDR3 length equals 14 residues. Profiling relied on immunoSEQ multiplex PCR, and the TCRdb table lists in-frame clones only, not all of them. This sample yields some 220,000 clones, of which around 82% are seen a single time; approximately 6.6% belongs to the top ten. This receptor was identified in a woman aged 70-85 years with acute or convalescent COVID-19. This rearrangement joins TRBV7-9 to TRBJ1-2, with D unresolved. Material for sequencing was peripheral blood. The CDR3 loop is CASSGLGANYGYTF. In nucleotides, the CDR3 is TGTGCCAGCAGTGGTTTAGGAGCTAACTATGGCTACACCTTC.